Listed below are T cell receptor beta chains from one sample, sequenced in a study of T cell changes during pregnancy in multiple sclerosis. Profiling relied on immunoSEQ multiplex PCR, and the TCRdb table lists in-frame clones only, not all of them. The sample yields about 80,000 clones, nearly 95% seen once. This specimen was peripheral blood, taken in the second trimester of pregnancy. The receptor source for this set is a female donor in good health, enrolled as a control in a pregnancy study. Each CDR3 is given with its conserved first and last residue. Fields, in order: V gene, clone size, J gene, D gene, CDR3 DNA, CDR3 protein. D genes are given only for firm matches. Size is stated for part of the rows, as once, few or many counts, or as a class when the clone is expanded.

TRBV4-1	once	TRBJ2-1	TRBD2	TGCGCCAGCAGCCAAGAGGGACTAGCGGGGGAGCAGTTCTTC	CASSQEGLAGEQFF
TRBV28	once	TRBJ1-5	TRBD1	TGTGCCAGCAGTTTGGACAGGCGCGTAAATCAGCCCCAGCATTTT	CASSLDRRVNQPQHF
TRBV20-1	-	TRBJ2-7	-	TGCAGTGCTAGGAACAGCTACGAGCAGTACTTC	CSARNSYEQYF
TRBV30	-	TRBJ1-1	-	TGTGCCTGGGGGCCTGACGGTGACACTGAAGCTTTCTTT	CAWGPDGDTEAFF
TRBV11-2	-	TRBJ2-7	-	TGTGCCAGCAGCTTAGAGTTGGGGGCCGAGCAGTACTTC	CASSLELGAEQYF
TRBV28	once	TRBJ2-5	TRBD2	TGTGCCAGCAGTTTACTAGCGGGAGGGCGCATGGAGACCCAGTACTTC	CASSLLAGGRMETQYF
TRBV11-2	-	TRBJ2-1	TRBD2	TGTGCCAGCAGCGTGACTAGCGGTGGCTCCTACAATGAGCAGTTCTTC	CASSVTSGGSYNEQFF
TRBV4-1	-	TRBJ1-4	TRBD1	TGCGCCAGCAGCCATGTCGGGGACAGAGGGGCAACTAATGAAAAACTGTTTTTT	CASSHVGDRGATNEKLFF
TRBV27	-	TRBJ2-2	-	TGTGCCAGCTCCGAAAGGGGCAACCCCCGGATAACCGGGGAGCTGTTTTTT	CASSERGNPRITGELFF
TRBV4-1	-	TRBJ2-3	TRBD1	TGCGCCAGCAGCCCCCACGCATGGACAGGGGGCACAGATACGCAGTATTTT	CASSPHAWTGGTDTQYF
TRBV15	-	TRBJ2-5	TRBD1	TGTGCCACCAGCAGTGATGACAGGGTGCGCGAGACCCAGTACTTC	CATSSDDRVRETQYF
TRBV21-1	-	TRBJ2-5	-	TGTGCCAGCAGCAGACACAAGGAGACCCAGTACTTC	CASSRHKETQYF
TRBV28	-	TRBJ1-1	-	TGTGCCAGTAAAACAGTAGTGAACACTGAAGCTTTCTTT	CASKTVVNTEAFF
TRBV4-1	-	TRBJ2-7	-	TGCGCCAGCAGCCAAGATGCGGTTCCGGGGGAGCAGTACTTC	CASSQDAVPGEQYF
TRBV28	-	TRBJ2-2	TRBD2	TGTGCCAGCAGCCGTCGACTAGCCACCGGGGAGCTGTTTTTT	CASSRRLATGELFF